The TCR beta chain described here comes from a study of post-analysis software for immune sequencing data. V lost 4 bases and J lost 6, with 13 bases in between. CDR3 length equals 13 residues. Germline CDR1 is SGHTA and CDR2 is FQGNSA. Researchers reported that TCR beta cDNA libraries carried unique molecular identifiers. From the PCR reads, TCRdb called clonotypes with MiXCR, one entry per CDR3 protein. The table includes 350,000 to 500,000 distinct CDR3 sequences, 39% detected once. General study points: In patients, TRBV5-6, TRBV5-1 and TRBV20-1 belonged to five or six TRBV segments found more frequently than in controls.

The table lists this clonotype with a count of one. As yet, its antigen is unknown. The sequenced material came from blood. The genes are TRBV7-2 and TRBJ2-7; weak D call: TRBD1 (6 bases). The sequence was obtained from a girl aged 2 to 9 with multiple sclerosis. In nucleotides, the CDR3 is TGTGCCAGCAGCTCCTTCGACAGGAGCGAGCAGTACTTC. This gives the protein CASSSFDRSEQYF.